The 6 T cell receptor beta chains given below trace back to one sample, sequenced in a study of beta chain features in type 1 diabetes. Since all of the isolated RNA was reverse transcribed, expressed TCRB transcripts were what got sequenced. Sequencing was performed with immunoSEQ multiplex PCR; in TCRdb, only in-frame clones are kept and a portion is missing. This sample carries around 290,000 clones, roughly 8% of them seen once, and the ten largest clones take under 1.3%. The sequencing sample was made of central memory CD4+ T cells from blood. These receptors all stem from a woman aged 18 to 35 in good health.

V is TRBV28 and J is TRBJ2-7; perhaps TRBD1 as D (5 bases). Trimming removed 5 bases from V and 12 bases from J, with 20 bases in between. This CDR3 has 13 residues. CDR1 and CDR2 from the germline V gene are MDHEN and SYDVKM. The CDR3 loop is CASSAPRQPWRYV. Written as DNA, the CDR3 is TGTGCCAGCAGTGCCCCTCGACAGCCATGGCGGTACGTC.

This clone has just a few counts. The V call is TRBV28, the J call TRBJ1-2, with 7 bases identical to TRBD1. Germline-derived CDR1 and CDR2 are MDHEN and SYDVKM. This CDR3 contains 12 residues. V lost 6 bases, J lost 6 bases, and 4 bases stayed unmatched. The CDR3, as DNA: TGTGCCAGCAGGGGGACAGTCCATGGCTACACCTTC. This codes for CASRGTVHGYTF.

This clone was seen a handful of times. The rearrangement uses TRBV5-1 and TRBJ1-2; the D is unclear. This CDR3 contains 14 residues. Germline lookup yields CDR1 SGHRS and CDR2 YFSETQ. Trimming removed 4 bases from V and 0 bases from J, with 10 bases in between. The CDR3 here is CASSRGGANYGYTF. CDR3 nucleotides: TGCGCCAGCAGCCGCGGCGGAGCTAACTATGGCTACACCTTC.

The DNA for the CDR3 is TGTGCCAGCAGCTTATGGGGCAGCACTAATCAGCCCCAGCATTTT. It is translated as CASSLWGSTNQPQHF. The J gene is TRBJ1-5, the V gene TRBV7-2; a weak D match, TRBD1 (5 bases). The ends were cut back, 2 bases at V and 4 bases at J, with 12 bases in the middle. Germline CDR1 and CDR2: SGHTA and FQGNSA. This CDR3 has 15 amino acids.

The CDR3 region is CASTNGGAQETQYF. The CDR3 nucleotides are TGTGCCAGCACTAACGGGGGGGCCCAAGAGACCCAGTACTTC. The chain combines TRBV6-6 with TRBJ2-5, with TRBD2 matching 8 bases. The V segment lost 7 bases and the J segment 1 base; nucleotides outside the gene matches: 5. The CDR3 has 14 residues. From germline, CDR1 is MNHNY and CDR2 SVGAGI (reference sequence).

The CDR3 region has the DNA TGTGCCAGCAGCCAAGGGAAGGGATCTGGGATCAAAAACATTCAGTACTTC. Encoded protein: CASSQGKGSGIKNIQYF. The chain combines TRBV14 with TRBJ2-4; D remains unclear. Trimming removed 1 base from V and 3 bases from J, with 16 bases in between. Looked up from germline, CDR1 is SGHDN and CDR2 is FVKESK. The CDR3 sequence is 17 residues long.